This TCR beta chain was observed in a study of a mutant IDH1 vaccine in newly diagnosed glioma. A word on this clone: Its cognate antigen is unknown.

This CDR3 spans 14 amino acids. The V end lost 5 bases, the J end lost 1 base, and 12 bases lay between the germline ends. Germline loops: CDR1 MDHEN, CDR2 SYDVKM. Documented time point: week 5, during vaccination. The investigators gave 300 ug of mutant IDH1 20-mer peptide in each vaccine dose, together with topical imiquimod. The table came from immunoSEQ multiplex PCR; TCRdb's copy has only in-frame clones and leaves some out. The sample records over 30,000 clones, 55% to 60% being singletons. The material sequenced was PBMCs, taken from a glioma patient whose treatment included an IDH1 peptide vaccine. This clonotype originated in a woman between 18 and 29 years old with glioma. The chain combines TRBV28 with TRBJ2-7; possibly TRBD1 for D (5 bases). The CDR3 region is CASSPQVNSYEQYF. In DNA, the CDR3 is TGTGCCAGCAGTCCACAGGTGAATTCCTACGAGCAGTACTTC.